The clone carrying this TCR beta chain was recorded many times. Its antigen is as yet unknown. As for time point: patch test 2, 6 weeks after DPC sensitization. As to treatment: therapeutic diphenylcyclopropenone sensitization with weekly scalp DPC. This sample stems from a study of human T cells and chemical hapten exposure. About the study: Weekly diphenylcyclopropenone doses were given to patients' scalps across the approximately 22-week study. Patch tests put 0.01% DPC on the upper back, and the results were checked at 6 days.

Authors' processing steps: Samples contained a median of roughly 100,000 TCRs, with a range of about 23,224 to 750,000. TCRdb re-called the RACE reads through MiXCR, storing one row per CDR3 protein. These V and J calls originate from TCRdb's pipeline instead of the authors' own analysis. The data hold approximately 69,000 distinct CDR3 sequences, with 10% observed a single time. The CDR3 extends over 13 amino acids. Germline V lookup: CDR1 KGHSH, CDR2 LQKENI. Trimming shortened V by 2 bases and J by 2 bases, and 4 bases separated the two germline ends. Whole-study findings and limits: There was no change with DPC sensitization in TCRs above 1 in 1000 frequency.

The receptor comes from a woman aged 45 to 65 with alopecia areata. Some clones in this sample may be carry-over from other donors' samples. The sequences come from whole blood, collected in connection with sensitization to the hapten diphenylcyclopropenone (DPC). This chain connects TRBV18 to TRBJ1-5; D gene unclear. The CDR3 loop reads CASSPTGNQPQHF. CDR3 nucleotide sequence: TGTGCCAGCTCACCAACAGGCAATCAGCCCCAGCATTTT.